The 32 T cell receptor beta chains listed next were all sequenced from one sample in a study of cytomegalovirus exposure and HLA in healthy donors. Vbeta (60) and Jbeta (13) primers were used in the PCR. Repertoires were generated with immunoSEQ multiplex PCR, while TCRdb's copy carries only in-frame clones and drops some. The sample carries about 180,000 clones, approximately 80% recorded once. The sample was PBMCs. These TCRs come from a man aged 55 to 69 in good health and CMV-seronegative.

The chain couples TRBV29-1 to TRBJ2-5; the match to TRBD2 covers 12 bases. The CDR3 spans 16 residues. The ends lost 7 bases at V and 0 bases at J; junction bases unmatched: 9. Germline V gives CDR1 SQVTM, CDR2 ANQGSEA. CDR3 region: CSAGGSSGGDQETQYF. The CDR3, as DNA: TGCAGCGCCGGAGGGTCTAGCGGGGGGGACCAAGAGACCCAGTACTTC.

The rearrangement joins TRBV2 to TRBJ1-2; weak D call: TRBD1 (6 bases). V lost 4 bases and J 2 bases, leaving 8 bases between the germline ends. The CDR3 length is 13 residues. Germline V gives CDR1 SNHLY, CDR2 FYNNEI. The CDR3 loop reads CASSADRNYGYTF. CDR3 nucleotide sequence: TGTGCCAGCAGTGCCGACAGGAACTATGGCTACACCTTC.

Comment on this clone: The sample holds other DNA sequences that translate to the same CDR3. V gene TRBV5-6 combines with J gene TRBJ1-1; TRBD1 aligns across 9 bases. Germline V gene data show CDR1 as SGHDT and CDR2 as YYEEEE. CDR3 size: 16 residues. The ends lost 4 bases at V and 0 bases at J; junction bases unmatched: 7. The CDR3 DNA sequence: TGTGCCAGCAGCAAAGGGACAGGGCGCATGAACACTGAAGCTTTCTTT. Amino acid sequence: CASSKGTGRMNTEAFF.

This sequence joins TRBV29-1 and TRBJ2-5; tentatively, D is TRBD1 (5 bases). Germline lookup yields CDR1 SQVTM and CDR2 ANQGSEA. The ends were cut back, 7 bases at V and 4 bases at J, with 16 bases in the middle. This CDR3 contains 13 residues. In DNA form, the CDR3 reads TGCAGCGCCCAGGGTGGGCAGATAGAGACCCAGTACTTC. Translated, it gives CSAQGGQIETQYF.

V is TRBV6-5 and J is TRBJ1-1; 9 bases line up with TRBD1. CDR3 length: 15 residues. V trimming: 6 bases; J trimming: 8 bases; junction bases outside the gene matches: 13. Germline V gene sequence: CDR1 MNHEY, CDR2 SVGAGI. The CDR3 DNA reads as TGTGCCAGCAGCCCGACCGGGACAGGGAACATGGAAGCTTTCTTT. It codes for CASSPTGTGNMEAFF.

Details on this clone: Other DNA sequences of this sample code for an identical CDR3. This chain connects TRBV6-5 to TRBJ1-2, with a tentative D call TRBD1 (5 bases). This CDR3 spans 15 amino acids. Between the trimmed V and J ends, which lost 0 bases and 1 base, there was a span of 9 bases. Germline V gene sequence: CDR1 MNHEY, CDR2 SVGAGI. The CDR3 sequence is CASSYSRDSNYGYTF. For the CDR3, the DNA is TGTGCCAGCAGTTACTCGAGAGACAGTAACTATGGCTACACCTTC.

The CDR3 sequence is CASSTHRAFLGYEQYF. The CDR3 DNA sequence: TGTGCCAGCAGTACCCACAGGGCTTTTTTGGGCTACGAGCAGTACTTC. This sequence joins TRBV28 and TRBJ2-7; the D gene is possibly TRBD1 (6 bases). Germline values: CDR1 MDHEN, CDR2 SYDVKM. Trimming cost V 5 bases and J 3 bases, with 20 bases left between them. This CDR3 is built from 16 residues.

The chain has TRBV2 and TRBJ1-1, with a possible D match to TRBD1 (6 bases). The CDR3 covers 14 residues. CDR1 SNHLY and CDR2 FYNNEI come from the germline V gene. V lost 7 bases and J lost 0, with 12 bases in between. The DNA for the CDR3 is TGTGCCAGCACCAGACAGGCGTTGAACACTGAAGCTTTCTTT. Translating it yields CASTRQALNTEAFF.

The J gene is TRBJ2-1, the V gene TRBV6-1, with TRBD1 identical over 10 bases. There are 14 residues in the CDR3. Germline assignment: CDR1 MNHNS and CDR2 SASEGT. V was pared by 6 bases and J by 4 bases, with 3 bases of the junction left unmatched. The DNA for the CDR3 is TGTGCCAGCAGGACAGGGGGCTCTTACAATGAGCAGTTCTTC. The encoded protein is CASRTGGSYNEQFF.

The V call is TRBV5-1, the J call TRBJ1-4; 7 bases map to TRBD1. J lost 0 bases, V lost 0 bases, and 5 bases had no gene match. The CDR3 extends over 17 amino acids. The germline V gene has CDR1 SGHRS and CDR2 YFSETQ. The CDR3 region is CASSLVGQAATNEKLFF. The DNA for the CDR3 is TGCGCCAGCAGCTTGGTAGGACAGGCGGCAACTAATGAAAAACTGTTTTTT.

The chain recombines TRBV28 with TRBJ2-7; 7 nucleotides match TRBD2. Germline CDR1 reads MDHEN; CDR2 reads SYDVKM. This CDR3 has 12 residues. The junction had 2 bases not matched to a gene; V was cut back by 8 bases and J by 1 base. CDR3 nucleotide sequence: TGTGCCAGCGGGGGGGGGTCCTACGAGCAGTACTTC. It is translated as CASGGGSYEQYF.

This clone showed up just a few times. This chain links TRBV5-8 with TRBJ1-2, with 7 bases identical to TRBD1. Per germline, CDR1 SGHTS and CDR2 YDEGEE. V trimming: 0 bases; J trimming: 4 bases; junction bases outside the gene matches: 12. The CDR3 is 17 residues long. The CDR3 is CASSLAVVPGQFYGYTF. CDR3 DNA sequence: TGTGCCAGCAGCTTGGCTGTTGTTCCGGGACAGTTCTATGGCTACACCTTC. The variable domain in full, completed from reference TRBV5-8 and TRBJ1-2, reads EAGVTQSPTHLIKTRGQQATLRCSPISGHTSVYWYQQALGLGLQFLLWYDEGEERNRGNFPPRFSGRQFPNYSSELNVNALELEDSALYLCASSLAVVPGQFYGYTFGSGTRLTVV.

This chain joins TRBV7-8 and TRBJ2-1; TRBD2 agrees at 7 bases. The V segment lost 1 base and the J segment 0 bases; nucleotides outside the gene matches: 6. The CDR3 is 17 amino acids. CDR1 is SGHVS, CDR2 FQNEAQ, per germline. The CDR3 loop reads CASSLVFGGSSYNEQFF. As DNA, the CDR3 is TGTGCCAGCAGCTTAGTTTTCGGCGGGAGCTCCTACAATGAGCAGTTCTTC.

This clone occurred once. The chain joins TRBV7-2 to TRBJ2-7; 7 nucleotides line up with TRBD2. Germline trimming cut 5 bases from V and 6 bases from J; bases unmatched to any gene: 16. Germline CDR1 reads SGHTA; CDR2 reads FQGNSA. The CDR3 covers 16 residues. CDR3 nucleotide sequence: TGTGCCAGCAGCGACCGGGACTACAGTCCCCTATCCGAGCAGTACTTC. It translates to CASSDRDYSPLSEQYF.

The rearrangement uses TRBV25-1 and TRBJ1-1; 7 bases align to TRBD1. Germline V gene data show CDR1 as MGHDK and CDR2 as SYGVNS. CDR3 size: 15 residues. V shed 1 base, J shed 4 bases, and the junction held 6 bases outside the gene matches. This chain's CDR3 is CASSEWGRGSTEAFF. The DNA of the CDR3 is TGTGCCAGCAGTGAATGGGGCAGGGGGAGCACTGAAGCTTTCTTT.

This chain uses TRBV13 with TRBJ2-5, with 8 bases fitting TRBD1. V shed 5 bases, J shed 5 bases, and the junction held 4 bases outside the gene matches. Germline-derived CDR1 and CDR2 are PRHDT and FYEKMQ (reference sequence). This CDR3 has 13 amino acids. For the CDR3, the DNA is TGTGCCAGCAGCCGGGACAGGTCTGAGACCCAGTACTTC. Its translation: CASSRDRSETQYF.

The chain couples TRBV19 to TRBJ1-4; D gene ambiguous. Trimming shortened V by 3 bases and J by 0 bases, and 23 bases separated the two germline ends. CDR1 and CDR2 (germline): LNHDA, SQIVND (reference sequence). The CDR3 loop spans 20 amino acids. CDR3 nucleotides: TGTGCCAGTAGTATTTACCCCCCACGGGGAGACCTTTCAACTAATGAAAAACTGTTTTTT. Its translation: CASSIYPPRGDLSTNEKLFF.

In nucleotides, the CDR3 is TGTGCCAGCAGTGGTTTGACAGCATCCTACGAGCAGTACTTC. Its protein product is CASSGLTASYEQYF. The chain employs TRBV6-1 and TRBJ2-7; tentative D call: TRBD1 (5 bases). V dropped 4 bases and J dropped 1 base, with 11 bases sitting between them. CDR1 and CDR2 from the germline V gene are MNHNS and SASEGT. This CDR3 comprises 14 residues.

The chain is built from TRBV27 and TRBJ2-5; TRBD2 agrees at 10 bases. CDR1 and CDR2 from the germline V gene are MNHEY and SMNVEV (reference sequence). The CDR3 consists of 16 residues. The J segment lost 1 base and the V segment lost 7 bases, leaving 9 bases of the junction unmatched. The CDR3 is CASTPLASGGQETQYF. The CDR3 DNA sequence: TGTGCCAGCACCCCCCTTGCTAGCGGGGGCCAAGAGACCCAGTACTTC.

The chain recombines TRBV6-6 with TRBJ1-5; no definite D call. The CDR3 spans 12 residues. Trimming took off 5 bases at V and 4 bases at J, with 6 bases between the two ends. Per germline, CDR1 MNHNY and CDR2 SVGAGI (reference sequence). As DNA, the CDR3 is TGTGCCAGCAGTCCAGGTAATCAGCCCCAGCATTTT. Translation gives CASSPGNQPQHF.

The CDR3 DNA sequence: TGTGCCAGCAGTTTCCGGGACAGGGGGCATACCGGGGAGCTGTTTTTT. Translation: CASSFRDRGHTGELFF. V usage is TRBV6-5 and J usage is TRBJ2-2, with TRBD1 matching 12 bases. Per germline, CDR1 MNHEY and CDR2 SVGAGI. The ends lost 4 bases at V and 5 bases at J; junction bases unmatched: 5. There are 16 residues in the CDR3.

V gene TRBV1 combines with J gene TRBJ2-7; TRBD2, the table's D call, lacks a check against the DNA. TRBV1 is classified as a pseudogene. The length of the CDR3 is 20 residues. CDR3 region: CTSSQPNLLAGGRRAYEQYF. In nucleotides, the CDR3 is TGCACCAGCAGCCAACCCAACCTCCTAGCGGGAGGGAGGAGAGCCTACGAGCAGTACTTC.

This clone was picked up a small number of times. V usage is TRBV6-6 and J usage is TRBJ2-3; TRBD1 matches 8 bases. The germline CDR1 and CDR2 sequences are MNHNY and SVGAGI (reference sequence). Losses at the gene ends were 2 bases for V and 4 bases for J; bases not matched to a gene: 8. The CDR3 loop spans 16 amino acids. This CDR3 reads CASSYRQGAFPDTQYF. The CDR3, as DNA: TGTGCCAGCAGTTACCGGCAGGGGGCCTTCCCAGATACGCAGTATTTT.

The chain combines TRBV7-2 with TRBJ2-5; D perhaps matches TRBD2 (5 bases). The CDR3 is 15 residues long. Trimming removed 0 bases from V and 7 bases from J, with 15 bases in between. Germline V gives CDR1 SGHTA, CDR2 FQGNSA. CDR3 in amino acids: CASSLAWTQEGTQYF. The CDR3 DNA reads as TGTGCCAGCAGCTTAGCCTGGACCCAAGAGGGGACCCAGTACTTC.

The V call is TRBV6-1, the J call TRBJ2-1; D possibly corresponds to TRBD1 (6 bases). The CDR3 spans 15 residues. V was shortened by 6 bases and J by 4 bases, with 16 bases between the two germline ends. Germline CDR1 is MNHNS and CDR2 is SASEGT. The chain's CDR3 is CASSTGIMVYNEQFF. The CDR3 nucleotides are TGTGCCAGCAGCACAGGGATAATGGTGTACAATGAGCAGTTCTTC.

This chain connects TRBV28 to TRBJ1-1; 7 nucleotides line up with TRBD1. V lost 6 bases, J lost 0 bases, and 1 base stayed unmatched. CDR3 length: 13 amino acids. Germline values: CDR1 MDHEN, CDR2 SYDVKM. CDR3 sequence (DNA): TGTGCCAGCAGGACAGGGTTGAACACTGAAGCTTTCTTT. It translates to CASRTGLNTEAFF.

The V and J genes are TRBV2 and TRBJ2-7, with a weak D call TRBD1 (5 bases). Trimming pared 1 base from V and 5 bases from J, leaving 21 bases between. CDR1 SNHLY and CDR2 FYNNEI come from the germline V gene. The CDR3 is made up of 17 amino acids. CDR3 sequence (DNA): TGTGCCAGCAGTGAAGGGAAGGTGGGTCAGGGAAGTAACGAGCAGTACTTC. Translation: CASSEGKVGQGSNEQYF.

Regarding this clone: The same CDR3 arises from other DNA sequences in this sample as well. The rearrangement uses TRBV6-5 and TRBJ2-3, with a weak D call TRBD1 (6 bases). Trimming left V 6 bases short and J 6 bases short, with 7 bases between. The CDR3 contains 11 residues. Germline assignment: CDR1 MNHEY and CDR2 SVGAGI. The CDR3 spells CASRRGDTQYF. Here the CDR3 DNA reads TGTGCCAGCAGGAGGGGGGATACGCAGTATTTT.

Remarks on this clone: Other DNA sequences in the sample encode the same CDR3. The chain couples TRBV4-1 to TRBJ2-1; 10 bases match TRBD2. The CDR3 has 15 amino acids. Germline CDR1 reads MGHRA; CDR2 reads YSYEKL. V was clipped by 0 bases and J by 8 bases; unmatched bases: 4. The CDR3 spells CASSQELAGLDEQFF. DNA of the CDR3: TGCGCCAGCAGCCAAGAACTAGCGGGACTAGATGAGCAGTTCTTC.

The rearrangement uses TRBV6-5 and TRBJ1-2; no firm D call. This CDR3 has 14 residues. Per germline, CDR1 MNHEY and CDR2 SVGAGI. The V end was cut by 7 bases, the J end by 2 bases, with 14 bases between. CDR3 protein: CASTQGGQNYGYTF. The CDR3 DNA reads as TGTGCCAGCACCCAAGGCGGGCAGAACTATGGCTACACCTTC.

The V call is TRBV5-4, the J call TRBJ2-7; D is ambiguous. The CDR3 is 13 residues long. The V gene's germline CDR1 is SGHNT and CDR2 YYREEE (reference sequence). The V and J ends lost 4 bases and 0 bases respectively, with 8 bases between them. The CDR3 nucleotides read TGTGCCAGCAGCGATCAGAACTCCTACGAGCAGTACTTC. This gives the protein CASSDQNSYEQYF.

In DNA, the CDR3 is TGCGCCAGCAGGGCCTCCGCGGGATCCTACGAGCAGTACTTC. Translation: CASRASAGSYEQYF. The J gene is TRBJ2-7, the V gene TRBV5-1, with TRBD2 as a possible D gene (6 bases). Germline V gives CDR1 SGHRS, CDR2 YFSETQ. This CDR3 region has 14 residues. Trimming removed 5 bases at V and 1 base at J, with 13 bases between.